This TCR beta chain was documented in a study of cytomegalovirus exposure and HLA in healthy donors. About the study: A later analysis reported the 95 to 150 validation repertoires used the same platform as the roughly 670 first-cohort repertoires. Broader study findings: Per published reports, the classifier diagnosed cytomegalovirus status with high specificity and sensitivity.

Note on this clone: The antigen is not known.

Some clones are missing from TCRdb's copy, which holds only in-frame ones; the method was immunoSEQ multiplex PCR. The table shows 300,000 to 450,000 clones, with roughly 89% occurring only once. This clonotype originated in a woman aged 18-29 years in good health and CMV-seronegative. Sequenced sample: PBMCs.

The CDR3 sequence is CASRRQGFTDTQYF. Written as DNA, the CDR3 is TGCGCCAGCCGTCGACAGGGATTCACAGATACGCAGTATTTT. The gene calls are TRBV10-2 and TRBJ2-3, with 7 bases fitting TRBD1. This CDR3 has 14 residues. With 8 bases clipped from V and 2 bases from J, the junction kept 7 bases outside the gene matches. Germline CDR1 is WSHSY and CDR2 is SAAADI.